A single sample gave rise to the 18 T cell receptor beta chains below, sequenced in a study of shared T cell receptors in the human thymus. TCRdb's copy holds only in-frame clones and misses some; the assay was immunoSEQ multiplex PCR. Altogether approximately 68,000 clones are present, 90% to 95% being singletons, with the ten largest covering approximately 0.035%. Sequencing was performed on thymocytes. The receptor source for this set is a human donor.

CDR3 in DNA: TGTGCCAGCAGCTCAGCCGACAGGGGTTTATCGTCGAACAATCAGCCCCAGCATTTT. Protein product: CASSSADRGLSSNNQPQHF. The V call is TRBV5-6, the J call TRBJ1-5; TRBD1 agrees at 8 bases. The CDR3 is made up of 19 amino acids. Germline V lookup: CDR1 SGHDT, CDR2 YYEEEE. J gave up 3 bases and V 3 bases, and 17 bases lay outside the gene matches. The complete variable domain, with remaining parts taken from reference TRBV5-6 and TRBJ1-5, reads DAGVTQSPTHLIKTRGQQVTLRCSPKSGHDTVSWYQQALGQGPQFIFQYYEEEERQRGNFPDRFSGHQFPNYSSELNVNALLLGDSALYLCASSSADRGLSSNNQPQHFGDGTRLSIL.

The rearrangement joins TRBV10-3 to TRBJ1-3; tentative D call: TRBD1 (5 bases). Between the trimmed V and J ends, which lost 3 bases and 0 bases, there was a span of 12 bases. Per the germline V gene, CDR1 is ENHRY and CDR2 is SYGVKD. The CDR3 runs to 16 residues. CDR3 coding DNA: TGTGCCATCAGTGACGCGGGACGCTTCTCTGGAAACACCATATATTTT. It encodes CAISDAGRFSGNTIYF.

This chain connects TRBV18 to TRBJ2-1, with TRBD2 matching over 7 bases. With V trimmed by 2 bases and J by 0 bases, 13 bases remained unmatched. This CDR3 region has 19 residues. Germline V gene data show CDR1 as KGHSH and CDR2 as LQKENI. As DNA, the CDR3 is TGTGCCAGCTCACCAGGGGACTACTCCTCACCGAGCTCCTACAATGAGCAGTTCTTC. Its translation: CASSPGDYSSPSSYNEQFF.

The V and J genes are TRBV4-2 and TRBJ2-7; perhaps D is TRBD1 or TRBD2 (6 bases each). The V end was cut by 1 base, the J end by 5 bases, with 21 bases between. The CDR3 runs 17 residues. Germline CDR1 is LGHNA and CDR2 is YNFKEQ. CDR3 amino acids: CASSQAVAVGPGDEQYF. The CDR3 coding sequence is TGTGCCAGCAGCCAAGCTGTAGCGGTGGGGCCAGGGGACGAGCAGTACTTC.

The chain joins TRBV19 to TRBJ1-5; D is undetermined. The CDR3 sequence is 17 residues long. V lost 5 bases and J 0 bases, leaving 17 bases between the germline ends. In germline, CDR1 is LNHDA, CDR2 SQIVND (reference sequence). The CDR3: CASSSGRSFNSNQPQHF. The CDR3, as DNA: TGTGCCAGTAGTTCCGGACGGAGCTTCAATAGCAATCAGCCCCAGCATTTT.

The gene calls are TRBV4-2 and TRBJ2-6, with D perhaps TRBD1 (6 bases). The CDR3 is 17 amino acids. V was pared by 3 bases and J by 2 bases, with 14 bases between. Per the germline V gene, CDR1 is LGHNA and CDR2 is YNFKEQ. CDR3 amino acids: CASSQVYRVPGANVLTF. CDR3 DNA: TGTGCCAGCAGCCAGGTCTACAGGGTCCCTGGGGCCAACGTCCTGACTTTC.

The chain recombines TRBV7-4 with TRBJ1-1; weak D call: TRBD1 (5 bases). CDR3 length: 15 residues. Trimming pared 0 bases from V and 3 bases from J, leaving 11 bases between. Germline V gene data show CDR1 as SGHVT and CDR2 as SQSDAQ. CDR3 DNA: TGTGCCAGCAGCTTAGCCCAGGGACCATACACTGAAGCTTTCTTT. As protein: CASSLAQGPYTEAFF.

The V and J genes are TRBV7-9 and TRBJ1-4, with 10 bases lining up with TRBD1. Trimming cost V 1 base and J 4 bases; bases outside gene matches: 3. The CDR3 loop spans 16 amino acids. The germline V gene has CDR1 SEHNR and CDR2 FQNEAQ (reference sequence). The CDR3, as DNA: TGTGCCAGCAGCTTAGTCCGGGACAGGGGTAATGAAAAACTGTTTTTT. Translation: CASSLVRDRGNEKLFF. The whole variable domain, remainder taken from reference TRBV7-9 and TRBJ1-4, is DTGVSQNPRHKITKRGQNVTFRCDPISEHNRLYWYRQTLGQGPEFLTYFQNEAQLEKSRLLSDRFSAERPKGSFSTLEIQRTEQGDSAMYLCASSLVRDRGNEKLFFGSGTQLSVL.

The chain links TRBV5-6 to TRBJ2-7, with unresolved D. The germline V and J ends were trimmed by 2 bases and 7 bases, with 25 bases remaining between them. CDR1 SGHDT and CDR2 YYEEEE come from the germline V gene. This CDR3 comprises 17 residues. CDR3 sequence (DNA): TGTGCCAGCAGCTTAGGTGGAGCCACCCTTGCTTCCCGAGAGCAGTACTTC. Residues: CASSLGGATLASREQYF.

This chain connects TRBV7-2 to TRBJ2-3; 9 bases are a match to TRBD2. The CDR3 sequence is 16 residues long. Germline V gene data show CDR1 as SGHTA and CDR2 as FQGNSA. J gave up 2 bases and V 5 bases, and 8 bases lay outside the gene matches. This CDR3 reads CASSEISGGHTDTQYF. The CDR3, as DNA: TGTGCCAGCAGCGAAATTAGCGGGGGACACACAGATACGCAGTATTTT.

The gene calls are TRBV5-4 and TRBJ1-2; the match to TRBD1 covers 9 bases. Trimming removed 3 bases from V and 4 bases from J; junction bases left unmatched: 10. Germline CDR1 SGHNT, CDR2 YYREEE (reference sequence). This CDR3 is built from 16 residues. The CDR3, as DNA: TGTGCCAGCAGCTCCCACCGGGACAGGGACATCTATGGCTACACCTTC. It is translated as CASSSHRDRDIYGYTF. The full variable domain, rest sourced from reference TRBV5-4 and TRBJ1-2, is ETGVTQSPTHLIKTRGQQVTLRCSSQSGHNTVSWYQQALGQGPQFIFQYYREEENGRGNFPPRFSGLQFPNYSSELNVNALELDDSALYLCASSSHRDRDIYGYTFGSGTRLTVV.

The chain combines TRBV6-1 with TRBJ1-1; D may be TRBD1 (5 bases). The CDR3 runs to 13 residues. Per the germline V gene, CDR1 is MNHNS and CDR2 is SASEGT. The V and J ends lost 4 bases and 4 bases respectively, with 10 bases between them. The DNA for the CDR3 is TGTGCCAGCAGTGCGGGGCCCCTCACTGAAGCTTTCTTT. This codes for CASSAGPLTEAFF.

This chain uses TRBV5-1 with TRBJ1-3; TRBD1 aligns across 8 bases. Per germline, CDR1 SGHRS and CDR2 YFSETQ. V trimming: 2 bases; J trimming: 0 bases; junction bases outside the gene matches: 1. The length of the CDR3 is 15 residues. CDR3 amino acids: CASSLQGVSGNTIYF. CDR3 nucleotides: TGCGCCAGCAGCTTACAGGGGGTCTCTGGAAACACCATATATTTT.

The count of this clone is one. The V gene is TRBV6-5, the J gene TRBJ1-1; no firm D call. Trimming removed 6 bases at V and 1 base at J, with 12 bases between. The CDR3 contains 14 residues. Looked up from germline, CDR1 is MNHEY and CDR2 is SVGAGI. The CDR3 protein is CASSGPETNTEAFF. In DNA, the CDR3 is TGTGCCAGCAGCGGACCGGAAACGAACACTGAAGCTTTCTTT.

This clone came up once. CDR3 nucleotide sequence: TGTGCCAGCAGCCTCCGACAACGCCCAGATACGCAGTATTTT. This encodes CASSLRQRPDTQYF. The rearrangement joins TRBV4-2 to TRBJ2-3, with unresolved D. The germline V gene encodes CDR1 LGHNA and CDR2 YNFKEQ. The V end was cut by 4 bases, the J end by 4 bases, with 12 bases between. The CDR3 is 14 amino acids.

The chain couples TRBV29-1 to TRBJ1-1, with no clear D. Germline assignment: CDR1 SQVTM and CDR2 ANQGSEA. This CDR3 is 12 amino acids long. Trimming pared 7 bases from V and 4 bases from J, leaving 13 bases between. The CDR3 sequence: CSATSSITEAFF. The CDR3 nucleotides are TGCAGCGCCACCTCGTCGATCACTGAAGCTTTCTTT.

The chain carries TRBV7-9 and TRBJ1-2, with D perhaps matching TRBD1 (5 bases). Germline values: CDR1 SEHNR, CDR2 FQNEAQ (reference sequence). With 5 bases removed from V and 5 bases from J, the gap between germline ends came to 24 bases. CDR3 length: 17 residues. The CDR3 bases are TGTGCCAGCAGCCCACCCCTAGTGGGGCGGCTTTATTATGGCTACACCTTC. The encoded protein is CASSPPLVGRLYYGYTF.

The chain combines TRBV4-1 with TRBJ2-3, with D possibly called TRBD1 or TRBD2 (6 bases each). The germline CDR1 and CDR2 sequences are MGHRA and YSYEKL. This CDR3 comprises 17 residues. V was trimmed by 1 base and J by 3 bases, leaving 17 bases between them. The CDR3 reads CASSQVLPRGPTDTQYF. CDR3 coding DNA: TGCGCCAGCAGCCAAGTGCTCCCACGGGGGCCGACAGATACGCAGTATTTT.